What follows describes a single T cell receptor beta chain. The antigen is not known. Assay: immunoSEQ multiplex PCR; the TCRdb copy retains only in-frame clones and omits some. The sample lists tens of thousands of clones, around nine tenths occurring once. The germline CDR1 and CDR2 sequences are DFQATT and SNEGSKA (reference sequence). This CDR3 has 11 amino acids. With 6 bases removed from V and 3 bases from J, the gap between germline ends came to 9 bases. The data derive from a study of OX40 agonist ivuxolimab in advanced cancers. Study details: Intravenous ivuxolimab at 0.01 to 10 mg/kg was given to patients every 2 weeks. Study-wide points: The CD4+ and CD8+ T cells in the blood had expanded clonally by week 6 at 0.1 to 3.0 mg/kg.

J is TRBJ2-7 and V is TRBV20-1; D unclear. This specimen was CD4+ or CD8+ T cells sorted from blood, taken in a trial of the OX40 agonist ivuxolimab. The clonotype originates from an adult with an advanced solid tumor such as melanoma, head and neck, liver or kidney cancer. CDR3 loop: CSADQSYEQYF. DNA of the CDR3: TGCAGTGCGGATCAGAGCTACGAGCAGTACTTC.